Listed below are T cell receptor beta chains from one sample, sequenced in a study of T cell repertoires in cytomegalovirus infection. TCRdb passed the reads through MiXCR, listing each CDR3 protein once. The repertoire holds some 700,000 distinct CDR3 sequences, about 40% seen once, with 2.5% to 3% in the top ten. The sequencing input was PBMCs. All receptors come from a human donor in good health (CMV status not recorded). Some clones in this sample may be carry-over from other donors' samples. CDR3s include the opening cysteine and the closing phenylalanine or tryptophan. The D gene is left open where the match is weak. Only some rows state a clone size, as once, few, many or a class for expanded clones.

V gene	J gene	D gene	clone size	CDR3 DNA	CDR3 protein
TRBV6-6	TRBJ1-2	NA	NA	TGTGCCAGCCTATTACGGACAGCGAACTATGGCTACACCTTC	CASLLRTANYGYTF
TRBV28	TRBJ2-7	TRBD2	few	TGTGCCAGCAGCCTAGCGGGGTTGCTTCCCGAGCAGTACTTC	CASSLAGLLPEQYF
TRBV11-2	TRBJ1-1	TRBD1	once	TGTGCCAGCAGCTTAGCCCTACAGGGGGATTATGCAGCTTTCTTT	CASSLALQGDYAAFF
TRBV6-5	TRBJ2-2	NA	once	TGTGCCAGCAGTTACCCCAGTGCGGCCGGGGAGCTGTTTTTT	CASSYPSAAGELFF
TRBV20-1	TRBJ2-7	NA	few	TGCAGTGCTATGGACGTATACGAGCAGTACTTC	CSAMDVYEQYF
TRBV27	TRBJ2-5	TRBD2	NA	TGTGCCAAGATACTAGCGGAGCGCCAAGAGACCCAGTACTTC	CAKILAERQETQYF
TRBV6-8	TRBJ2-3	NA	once	TGTGCCAGCAGGGCAACCCAATCATATGGGCCTACGCAGTATTTT	CASRATQSYGPTQYF
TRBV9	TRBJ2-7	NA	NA	TGTGCCAGCAGCCCCGCAGGCCCTTCGATCTACGAGCAGTACTTC	CASSPAGPSIYEQYF
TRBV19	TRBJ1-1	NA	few	TGTGCCAGTAGTCGACGTATGTCCTCTTCCGGGACAACGAACACTGAAGCTTTCTTT	CASSRRMSSSGTTNTEAFF
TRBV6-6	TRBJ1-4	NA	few	TGTGCCAGTGACAGCCTAAATGAAAAACTGTTTTTT	CASDSLNEKLFF
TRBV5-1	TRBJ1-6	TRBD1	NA	TGCGCCAGCAGCTTGGCCGGACAGGGAGGCAATTCACCCCTCCACTTT	CASSLAGQGGNSPLHF
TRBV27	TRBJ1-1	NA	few	TGTGCCAGCAGCCCGGCGGGGGATTCGGCGCAAGCTTTCTTT	CASSPAGDSAQAFF
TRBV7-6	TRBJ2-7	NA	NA	TGTGCAAGCAGCCTGGGGCCCTACGATCTGTACTTC	CASSLGPYDLYF
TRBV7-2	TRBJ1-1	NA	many	TGTGCCAGCAGCTCGGCCTACACTGAAGCTTTCTTT	CASSSAYTEAFF
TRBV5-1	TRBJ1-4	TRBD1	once	TGCGCCAGCAGCTTGGGAAGACAGGGAAGAGATGAAAAACTGTTTTTT	CASSLGRQGRDEKLFF
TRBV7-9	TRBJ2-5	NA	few	TGTGCCAGCAGCTTAATCGCCAGCGCGCGGCAAGAGACCCAGTACTTC	CASSLIASARQETQYF
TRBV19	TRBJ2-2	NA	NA	TGTGCCAGTAGTCCCTCAGGGGCGCCGAACACCGGGGAGCTGTTTTTT	CASSPSGAPNTGELFF
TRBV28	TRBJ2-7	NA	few	TGTGCCAGCAGTACGGACGGGGGCTACGAGCAGTACTTC	CASSTDGGYEQYF
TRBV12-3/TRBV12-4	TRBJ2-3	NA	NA	TGTGCCAGCAGTTTAAGGATTTGGGGGGCGGCAGATACGCAGTATTTT	CASSLRIWGAADTQYF
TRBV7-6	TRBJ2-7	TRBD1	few	TGTGCCAGCAGCTTCTCGGGACAGTCCTACGAGCAGTACTTC	CASSFSGQSYEQYF
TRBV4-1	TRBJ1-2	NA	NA	TGCGCCAGCAGCCAAGTAGGGGACCCGAGTGGCTACACCTTC	CASSQVGDPSGYTF
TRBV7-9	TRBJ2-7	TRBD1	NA	TGTGCCAGCAGCTACCGGGCGACAGGGCTCGAGCAGTACTTC	CASSYRATGLEQYF
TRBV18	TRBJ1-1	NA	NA	TGTGCCAGCTCACCCATCGAGCACAGGGAGAACACTGAAGCTTTCTTT	CASSPIEHRENTEAFF
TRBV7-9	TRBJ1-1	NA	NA	TGTGCCAGCAGCCCGAGGGGGAGGCTGAACACTGAAGCTTTCTTT	CASSPRGRLNTEAFF
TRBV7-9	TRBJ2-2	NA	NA	TGTGCCAGCAGCTATACAGAGAACACCGGGGAGCTGTTTTTT	CASSYTENTGELFF
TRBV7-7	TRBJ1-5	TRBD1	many	TGTGCTAGCAAGGAAGAGGGACAGAGCGAACCTTATAGCAATCAGCCCCAGCATTTT	CASKEEGQSEPYSNQPQHF
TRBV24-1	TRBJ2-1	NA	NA	TGTGCCACCAGTGAGGCAGGGGTAGGTCGAACCAATGAGCAGTTCTTC	CATSEAGVGRTNEQFF
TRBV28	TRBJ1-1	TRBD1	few	TGTGCCAGCCAGGGGGCTAGGACTGAAGCTTTCTTT	CASQGARTEAFF
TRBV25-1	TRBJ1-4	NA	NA	TGTGCCACCTCGGTACAGCTTAATGAAAAACTGTTTTTT	CATSVQLNEKLFF
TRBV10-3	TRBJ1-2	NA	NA	TGTGCCATCAAGGGGAATGACCGGGATGGCTACACCTTC	CAIKGNDRDGYTF
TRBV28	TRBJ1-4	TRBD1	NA	TGTGCCAGCAGTTTGGTCCCCCTGCGACAGGGGGCAAAACTGTTTTTT	CASSLVPLRQGAKLFF
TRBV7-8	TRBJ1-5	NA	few	TGTGCCAGCAGCTTAGCGTTGGGATTTCCCGGCAATCAGCCCCAGCATTTT	CASSLALGFPGNQPQHF
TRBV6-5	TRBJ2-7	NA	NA	TGTGCCAGCAGTTACGATGAGCTCACCTACGAGCAGTACTTC	CASSYDELTYEQYF
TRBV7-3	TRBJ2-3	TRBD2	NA	TGTGCCAGCAGCAGGGGACTAGCGGGCTTCACAGATACGCAGTATTTT	CASSRGLAGFTDTQYF
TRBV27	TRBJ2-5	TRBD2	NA	TGTGCCAGCAGTGTCGGGACTAGGAGGGAGACCCAGTACTTC	CASSVGTRRETQYF
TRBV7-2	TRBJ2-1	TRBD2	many	TGTGCCAGCAGCCCCCAGCGGGACTCCTACAATGAGCAGTTCTTC	CASSPQRDSYNEQFF
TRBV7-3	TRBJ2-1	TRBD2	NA	TGTGCCAGCAGCCCCACGCCACTAGCGGCCTACAATGAGCAGTTCTTC	CASSPTPLAAYNEQFF
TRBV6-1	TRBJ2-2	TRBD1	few	TGTGCCAGCATCAAGTCCCGGGACAGGAGTAACACCGGGGAGCTGTTTTTT	CASIKSRDRSNTGELFF
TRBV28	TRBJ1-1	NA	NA	TGTGCCAGCAGTTTGTCCCCGGGGAGGGATAGCACTGAAGCTTTCTTT	CASSLSPGRDSTEAFF
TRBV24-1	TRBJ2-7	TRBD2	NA	TGTGCCACCTCTAGCGGAGGGACCGCTCGGTACGAGCAGTACTTC	CATSSGGTARYEQYF
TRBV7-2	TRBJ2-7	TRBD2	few	TGTGCCAGCAGCTTCCCACTAGCGGGGGGGGTTAACTACGAGCAGTACTTC	CASSFPLAGGVNYEQYF
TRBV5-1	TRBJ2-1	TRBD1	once	TGCGCCAGCAGCCTGCCGCGGGACAGGGGTGGTCTTGAGCAGTTCTTC	CASSLPRDRGGLEQFF
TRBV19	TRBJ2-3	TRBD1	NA	TGTGCCAGTAGTATCGACAGGGGGCGTTTCACAGATACGCAGTATTTT	CASSIDRGRFTDTQYF
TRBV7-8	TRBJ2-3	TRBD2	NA	TGTGCCAGCAGCCATAGGACCGGGACTACTCCAGGGGATACGCAGTATTTT	CASSHRTGTTPGDTQYF
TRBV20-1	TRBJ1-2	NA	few	TGCAGTGCTACTCCGCCGGGACTCACCAATGGCTACACCTTC	CSATPPGLTNGYTF
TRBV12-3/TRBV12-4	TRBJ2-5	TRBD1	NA	TGTGCCAGCAGTAGGACAGGGGGCCGCGCGGAGACCCAGTACTTC	CASSRTGGRAETQYF